These 32 T cell receptor beta chains came from one sample sequenced in a study of blood T cell repertoires in COVID-19 (dated by TCRdb to about 2020). The library was generated by the immunoSEQ multiplex PCR assay. Drawn from immuneACCESS, this table holds only the in-frame rearrangements with V and J called that TCRdb kept. Clones are partly lost; checked studies trace under half to an unresolved V gene and leave the rest unexplained. This sample is represented by more than 200,000 clones; 70% to 85% of them were singletons. The top ten clones comprise approximately 4.9% of the sample. The sequencing sample was made of peripheral blood. Receptors originate from a woman of 80 years or more with active or convalescent COVID-19.

The chain uses TRBV2 and TRBJ2-1; 7 bases are a match to TRBD2. The V gene end was trimmed by 7 bases and the J gene end by 6 bases; junction bases not matched to a gene: 6. The CDR3 loop spans 13 amino acids. Germline V gene data show CDR1 as SNHLY and CDR2 as FYNNEI. This chain's CDR3 is CASTTTGGNEQFF. The CDR3, as DNA: TGTGCCAGCACTACGACGGGGGGCAATGAGCAGTTCTTC.

This clone turned up a few times. The rearrangement joins TRBV3-1 (or the pseudogene TRBV3-2) to TRBJ1-1; 8 nucleotides match TRBD1. The CDR3 is 13 residues long. V shed 5 bases and J 12 bases; nucleotides not matched to a gene: 11. Looked up from germline, CDR1 is LGHDT and CDR2 is YNNKEL (reference sequence). The DNA of the CDR3 is TGTGCCAGCAGCTCTGGTTCTGGACAGGGAACTTTCTTT. Translating it yields CASSSGSGQGTFF.

The V gene is TRBV28, the J gene TRBJ1-5; D might be TRBD1 (6 bases). The CDR3 is 15 residues long. From germline, CDR1 is MDHEN and CDR2 SYDVKM. Trimming removed 7 bases at V and 4 bases at J, with 17 bases between. The CDR3: CASNPGGAKNQPQHF. The DNA of the CDR3 is TGTGCCAGCAATCCGGGGGGGGCGAAGAATCAGCCCCAGCATTTT.

The sample holds one count of this clone. The chain uses TRBV3-1 (or the pseudogene TRBV3-2) and TRBJ1-2; weak D call: TRBD1 (5 bases). Germline V gene lookup returns CDR1 LGHDT and CDR2 YNNKEL (reference sequence). The CDR3 is 16 amino acids. With 0 bases removed from V and 6 bases from J, the gap between germline ends came to 17 bases. The CDR3 DNA reads as TGTGCCAGCAGCCAAGATCCGGGGGTGCGCTTTGATGGCTACACCTTC. It is translated as CASSQDPGVRFDGYTF.

This rearrangement joins TRBV7-9 to TRBJ2-7; D may be TRBD2 (6 bases). The CDR3 extends over 14 amino acids. Trimming stripped 3 bases from V and 6 bases from J, with 15 bases between. Germline V gene sequence: CDR1 SEHNR, CDR2 FQNEAQ (reference sequence). In nucleotides, the CDR3 is TGTGCCAGCAGCTTGTGGGGGGACCCCGGCGAGCAGTACTTC. This codes for CASSLWGDPGEQYF. The whole variable domain, remainder taken from reference TRBV7-9 and TRBJ2-7, is DTGVSQNPRHKITKRGQNVTFRCDPISEHNRLYWYRQTLGQGPEFLTYFQNEAQLEKSRLLSDRFSAERPKGSFSTLEIQRTEQGDSAMYLCASSLWGDPGEQYFGPGTRLTVT.

The CDR3 DNA reads TGTGCCAGCAGCCAGTTAGCAGCTAGCACAGATACGCAGTATTTT. Amino acid sequence: CASSQLAASTDTQYF. This chain connects TRBV3-1 (or the pseudogene TRBV3-2) to TRBJ2-3; no clear D. Trimming shortened V by 3 bases and J by 0 bases, and 10 bases separated the two germline ends. From germline, CDR1 is LGHDT and CDR2 YNNKEL (reference sequence). The CDR3 sequence is 15 residues long.

This clone was seen at least ten times. This chain connects TRBV27 to TRBJ2-7; 8 bases line up with TRBD2. This CDR3 has 14 residues. V gave up 5 bases and J gave up 4 bases; unmatched junction bases: 7. Germline CDR1 and CDR2: MNHEY and SMNVEV (reference sequence). The CDR3 DNA follows: TGTGCCAGCAGTGACAGCGGGAGTTCTTACGAGCAGTACTTC. Protein product: CASSDSGSSYEQYF.

V gene TRBV5-5 combines with J gene TRBJ1-4; 10 bases line up with TRBD1. CDR1 and CDR2 (germline): SGHKS, YYEKEE (reference sequence). The CDR3 runs to 16 residues. V gave up 3 bases and J gave up 6 bases; unmatched junction bases: 8. CDR3 nucleotides: TGTGCCAGCAGCTGGACTCCGGGACAGGGGCATGAAAAACTGTTTTTT. Residues: CASSWTPGQGHEKLFF.

The chain combines TRBV3-1 (or the pseudogene TRBV3-2) with TRBJ1-6; D is unclear. CDR1 is LGHDT and CDR2 is YNNKEL in the germline V gene (reference sequence). This CDR3 contains 15 residues. V was cut by 1 base and J by 6 bases, with 10 bases left in between. The CDR3 sequence: CASSQGSTINSPLHF. The CDR3 DNA reads as TGTGCCAGCAGCCAAGGAAGCACGATTAATTCACCCCTCCACTTT.

J is TRBJ1-4 and V is TRBV27; D is ambiguous. The V gene lost 4 bases and the J gene lost 2 bases, with 23 bases spanning the gap. The CDR3 has 19 amino acids. Germline V gives CDR1 MNHEY, CDR2 SMNVEV (reference sequence). CDR3 bases: TGTGCCAGCAGTTCAGCGTTAAAACCCGCGGGCGGTACTAATGAAAAACTGTTTTTT. Amino acid sequence: CASSSALKPAGGTNEKLFF.

The chain links TRBV2 to TRBJ1-6; D remains unclear. V lost 7 bases and J lost 8, with 15 bases in between. The CDR3 runs 14 residues. In germline, CDR1 is SNHLY, CDR2 FYNNEI. CDR3 protein: CASIGRVRDSPLHF. CDR3 sequence (DNA): TGTGCCAGCATTGGGAGGGTGAGGGATTCACCCCTCCACTTT.

V gene TRBV5-4 combines with J gene TRBJ2-1, with 8 bases matching TRBD2. The CDR3 spans 15 residues. Germline CDR1 SGHNT, CDR2 YYREEE (reference sequence). V shed 0 bases and J 9 bases; nucleotides not matched to a gene: 8. The CDR3 here is CASSLEFGAGVEQFF. CDR3 sequence (DNA): TGTGCCAGCAGCTTGGAATTCGGAGCGGGAGTTGAGCAGTTCTTC.

CDR3 protein: CASSLERSGRSPLHF. The CDR3 nucleotides are TGTGCCAGCAGCTTAGAAAGGTCTGGGAGGTCACCCCTCCACTTT. The chain recombines TRBV11-1 with TRBJ1-6; D is ambiguous. Trimming took off 1 base at V and 10 bases at J, with 14 bases between the two ends. This CDR3 spans 15 amino acids. CDR1 is SGHAT and CDR2 is FQDESV in the germline V gene (reference sequence).

The chain has TRBV30 and TRBJ1-1, with D unresolved. With 0 bases removed from V and 4 bases from J, the gap between germline ends came to 9 bases. The germline CDR1 and CDR2 sequences are GTSNPN and SVGIG (reference sequence). The length of the CDR3 is 13 residues. The CDR3 protein is CAWSVLSSTEAFF. Here the CDR3 DNA reads TGTGCCTGGAGTGTTTTAAGTAGCACTGAAGCTTTCTTT.

CDR3 sequence (DNA): TGTGCCAGCAGCTTAGGGTTGACCGGCGGGGGGGCGGTAGAGACCCAGTACTTC. Translating it yields CASSLGLTGGGAVETQYF. The chain is built from TRBV11-2 and TRBJ2-5, with 9 nucleotides matching TRBD2. The germline V gene has CDR1 SGHAT and CDR2 FQNNGV. The CDR3 sequence is 18 residues long. V was pared by 1 base and J by 4 bases, with 13 bases of the junction left unmatched.

V is TRBV19 and J is TRBJ1-6; a possible D gene is TRBD1 (5 bases). This CDR3 spans 13 amino acids. Germline assignment: CDR1 LNHDA and CDR2 SQIVND (reference sequence). V was cut by 9 bases and J by 4 bases, with 10 bases left in between. Here the CDR3 reads CASRQYYNSPLHF. The CDR3 coding sequence is TGTGCCAGCAGACAGTATTATAATTCACCCCTCCACTTT.

The rearrangement joins TRBV11-2 to TRBJ2-1, with TRBD2 matching 13 bases. Germline-derived CDR1 and CDR2 are SGHAT and FQNNGV. Unmatched junction bases numbered 4, after V lost 3 bases and J lost 8 bases. This CDR3 region has 15 residues. The CDR3 DNA is TGTGCCAGCAGCTTTACTAGCGGGAGGGCCTATGAGCAGTTCTTC. This codes for CASSFTSGRAYEQFF.

The rearrangement joins TRBV27 to TRBJ2-2; 8 bases are shared with TRBD2. Germline V gives CDR1 MNHEY, CDR2 SMNVEV (reference sequence). This CDR3 comprises 15 residues. Germline trimming cut 6 bases from V and 1 base from J; bases unmatched to any gene: 4. CDR3: CASSQAGENTGELFF. The CDR3 nucleotides are TGTGCCAGCAGCCAAGCGGGAGAGAACACCGGGGAGCTGTTTTTT.

The chain has TRBV6-6 and TRBJ2-5; D unclear. The CDR3 spans 11 residues. Germline assignment: CDR1 MNHNY and CDR2 SVGAGI (reference sequence). Trimming left V 7 bases short and J 4 bases short, with 7 bases between. The CDR3 is CASTIGETQYF. As DNA, the CDR3 is TGTGCCAGCACCATCGGAGAGACCCAGTACTTC.

This chain connects TRBV2 to TRBJ2-6; tentatively, D is TRBD1 (8 bases). This CDR3 is built from 15 residues. Germline lookup yields CDR1 SNHLY and CDR2 FYNNEI. Trimming took off 11 bases at V and 4 bases at J, with 18 bases between the two ends. CDR3 region: CAGRDRTGGANVLTF. CDR3 sequence (DNA): TGTGCCGGGAGGGACAGGACGGGCGGGGCCAACGTCCTGACTTTC.

The chain recombines TRBV3-1 (or the pseudogene TRBV3-2) with TRBJ1-1, with 9 bases that match TRBD1. CDR1 is LGHDT and CDR2 is YNNKEL in the germline V gene (reference sequence). The trim removed 4 bases at V and 9 bases at J, leaving 6 bases unmatched. This CDR3 has 13 amino acids. CDR3 amino acids: CASSLRDRVQAFF. The CDR3 DNA follows: TGTGCCAGCAGCCTCCGGGACAGGGTTCAAGCTTTCTTT.

The V call is TRBV6-2 or TRBV6-3, the J call TRBJ1-1; 10 bases map to TRBD1. Trimming cost V 0 bases and J 11 bases; bases outside gene matches: 9. The CDR3 runs to 15 residues. The V gene's germline CDR1 is MNHEY and CDR2 SVGEGT. This CDR3 is CASSYSGGQGFSAFF. CDR3 DNA: TGTGCCAGCAGTTACTCGGGGGGACAGGGGTTTTCGGCTTTCTTT.

This clone was seen just once. The chain recombines TRBV6-5 with TRBJ2-7; tentative D call: TRBD1 (5 bases). Trimming removed 0 bases at V and 5 bases at J, with 14 bases between. This CDR3 spans 15 amino acids. Germline CDR1 and CDR2: MNHEY and SVGAGI. This chain's CDR3 is CASSYSPTVTHEQYF. In nucleotides, the CDR3 is TGTGCCAGCAGTTACTCCCCGACAGTCACCCACGAGCAGTACTTC.

In its sample, this clone was seen once. The rearrangement links TRBV27 to TRBJ2-2, with D hard to call. Trimming left V 3 bases short and J 3 bases short, with 14 bases between. CDR1 and CDR2 (germline): MNHEY, SMNVEV (reference sequence). The CDR3 runs to 16 residues. Here the CDR3 reads CASSLFPEDYTGELFF. The CDR3 DNA reads TGTGCCAGCAGTTTGTTCCCCGAAGACTACACCGGGGAGCTGTTTTTT.

A few counts support this clone. The V gene is TRBV28, the J gene TRBJ1-2; 10 bases align to TRBD1. This CDR3 has 17 amino acids. With 5 bases clipped from V and 0 bases from J, the junction kept 9 bases outside the gene matches. The germline CDR1 and CDR2 sequences are MDHEN and SYDVKM. The CDR3 DNA sequence: TGTGCCAGCAGTCAACCGGGACAGGGGACCACTAACTATGGCTACACCTTC. Its translation is CASSQPGQGTTNYGYTF.

The genes are TRBV5-1 and TRBJ2-3, with 12 bases lining up with TRBD2. The CDR3 extends over 16 amino acids. V shed 5 bases, J shed 0 bases, and the junction held 4 bases outside the gene matches. Germline V gives CDR1 SGHRS, CDR2 YFSETQ. CDR3 protein: CASREGTSGSTDTQYF. The CDR3 DNA follows: TGCGCCAGCAGGGAGGGGACTAGCGGGAGCACAGATACGCAGTATTTT. The variable domain in full, with the rest retrieved from reference TRBV5-1 and TRBJ2-3, is KAGVTQTPRYLIKTRGQQVTLSCSPISGHRSVSWYQQTPGQGLQFLFEYFSETQRNKGNFPGRFSGRQFSNSRSEMNVSTLELGDSALYLCASREGTSGSTDTQYFGPGTRLTVL.

The chain has TRBV7-9 and TRBJ1-2; D is ambiguous. The length of the CDR3 is 14 residues. V was cut by 1 base and J by 4 bases, with 10 bases left in between. The germline V gene has CDR1 SEHNR and CDR2 FQNEAQ (reference sequence). CDR3 sequence reads: CASSLGSDFYGYTF. The CDR3 DNA sequence: TGTGCCAGCAGCTTAGGCTCAGACTTCTATGGCTACACCTTC.

This clone has just a few counts. Written as DNA, the CDR3 is TGTGCCAGCTCCCCCCGATTCGGGGAGACCCAGTACTTC. It yields the protein CASSPRFGETQYF. This chain joins TRBV18 and TRBJ2-5; D is ambiguous. Germline V gene lookup returns CDR1 KGHSH and CDR2 LQKENI. This CDR3 is 13 amino acids long. Trimming removed 6 bases at V and 5 bases at J, with 13 bases between.

The chain uses TRBV4-1 and TRBJ2-5; 9 positions match TRBD1. This CDR3 is 14 amino acids long. CDR1 is MGHRA, CDR2 YSYEKL, per germline. With 4 bases clipped from V and 4 bases from J, the junction kept 4 bases outside the gene matches. The CDR3 DNA is TGCGCCAGCAGCCCCACAGGGGGCAGAGAGACCCAGTACTTC. Residues: CASSPTGGRETQYF.

This rearrangement joins TRBV5-4 to TRBJ2-5; TRBD1 aligns across 8 bases. The CDR3 loop spans 14 amino acids. Germline values: CDR1 SGHNT, CDR2 YYREEE (reference sequence). The J segment lost 5 bases and the V segment lost 4 bases, leaving 7 bases of the junction unmatched. The CDR3 nucleotides read TGTGCCAGCAGCGCGGGATACAGGGGGGAGACCCAGTACTTC. Its protein product is CASSAGYRGETQYF.

A single count supports this clone. The CDR3 DNA follows: TGTGCCAGCAGTGAAGTGATCGGGCGGGGTTCACCCCTCCACTTT. Protein: CASSEVIGRGSPLHF. This rearrangement joins TRBV6-1 to TRBJ1-6; D ambiguous. The ends were cut back, 1 base at V and 9 bases at J, with 13 bases in the middle. This CDR3 is built from 15 residues. Germline CDR1 and CDR2: MNHNS and SASEGT.

The rearrangement uses TRBV19 and TRBJ1-1; D is possibly TRBD1 (6 bases). The CDR3 length is 13 residues. V lost 6 bases and J lost 1, with 9 bases in between. In germline, CDR1 is LNHDA, CDR2 SQIVND (reference sequence). CDR3 protein: CASRSQGNTEAFF. In DNA form, the CDR3 reads TGTGCCAGTAGGTCACAGGGGAACACTGAAGCTTTCTTT.